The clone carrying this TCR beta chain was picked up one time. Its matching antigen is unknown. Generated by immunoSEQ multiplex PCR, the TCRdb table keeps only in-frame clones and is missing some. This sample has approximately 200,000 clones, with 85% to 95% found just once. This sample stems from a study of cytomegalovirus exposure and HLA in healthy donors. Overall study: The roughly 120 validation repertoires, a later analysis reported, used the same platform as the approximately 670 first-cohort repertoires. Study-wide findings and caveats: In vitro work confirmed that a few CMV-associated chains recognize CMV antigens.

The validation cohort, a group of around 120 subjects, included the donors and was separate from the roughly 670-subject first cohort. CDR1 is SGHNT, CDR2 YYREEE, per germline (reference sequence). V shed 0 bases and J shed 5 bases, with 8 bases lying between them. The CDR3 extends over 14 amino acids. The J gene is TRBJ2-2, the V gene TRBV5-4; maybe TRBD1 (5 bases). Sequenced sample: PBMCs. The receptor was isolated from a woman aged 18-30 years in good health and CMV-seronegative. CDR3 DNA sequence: TGTGCCAGCAGCTTGGCGACAGTAACCGGGGAGCTGTTTTTT. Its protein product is CASSLATVTGELFF.